This TCR beta chain was sequenced in a study of CD8+CD57+ T cells in acquired aplastic anemia. Overall study: DNA recovered from sorted CD4+ and CD8+ cells had a mean of about 3 ug. Notes on the study in general: Patients and controls shared twenty-nine CD8+ CDR3 sequences.

Patients chosen for sequencing had shown CD8+CD57+ cell expansion by flow cytometry. Patients had not yet gotten any therapy when their blood was taken for sampling. This clonotype was found a few times. The antigen remains unidentified. Genomic DNA served as template for TCR beta VDJ and CDR3 profiling. From the reads, TCRdb called clonotypes with MiXCR, one entry per CDR3 protein. This table has about 170,000 distinct CDR3 sequences, 45% to 55% appearing once. The receptor comes from a human donor with aplastic anemia. The sample consisted of sorted CD4+, CD8+, or CD8+CD57+ T cells (not recorded which) from PBMCs.

Here the CDR3 reads CAISDGTYEQYF. The CDR3, as DNA: TGTGCCATCAGCGACGGTACCTACGAGCAGTACTTC. The chain recombines TRBV10-3 with TRBJ2-7; D gene ambiguous. From germline, CDR1 is ENHRY and CDR2 SYGVKD. V dropped 6 bases and J dropped 2 bases, with 8 bases sitting between them. The CDR3 contains 12 residues.